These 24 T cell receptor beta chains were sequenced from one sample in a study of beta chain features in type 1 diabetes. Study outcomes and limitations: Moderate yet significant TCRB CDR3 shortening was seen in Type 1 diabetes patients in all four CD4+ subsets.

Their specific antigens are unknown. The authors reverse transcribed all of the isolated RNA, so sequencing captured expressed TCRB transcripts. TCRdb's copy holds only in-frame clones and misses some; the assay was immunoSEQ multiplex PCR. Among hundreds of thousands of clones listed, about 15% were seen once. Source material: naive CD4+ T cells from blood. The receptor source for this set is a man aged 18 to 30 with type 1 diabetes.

CDR3 sequence (DNA): TGTGCCAGCAGTGAAGCGGGTCAGGGAGGTACCTATGGCTACACCTTC. Its protein is CASSEAGQGGTYGYTF. V gene TRBV6-1 combines with J gene TRBJ1-2, with a possible D match to TRBD1 (5 bases). Germline V CDR1 and CDR2: MNHNS, SASEGT. This CDR3 is 16 amino acids long. V was pared by 0 bases and J by 4 bases, with 15 bases between.

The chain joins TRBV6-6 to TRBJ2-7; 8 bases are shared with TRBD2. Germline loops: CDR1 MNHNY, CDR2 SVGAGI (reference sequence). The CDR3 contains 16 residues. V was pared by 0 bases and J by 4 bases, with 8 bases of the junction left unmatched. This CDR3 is CASSYSYSGKSYEQYF. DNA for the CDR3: TGTGCCAGCAGTTACTCGTATAGCGGGAAAAGTTACGAGCAGTACTTC.

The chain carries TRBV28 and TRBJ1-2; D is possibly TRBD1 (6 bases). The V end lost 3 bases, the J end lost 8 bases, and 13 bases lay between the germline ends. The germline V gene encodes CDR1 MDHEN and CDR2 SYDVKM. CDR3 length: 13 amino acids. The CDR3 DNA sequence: TGTGCCAGCAGTTTTGCTGGACAGAGGGGCTACACCTTC. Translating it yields CASSFAGQRGYTF.

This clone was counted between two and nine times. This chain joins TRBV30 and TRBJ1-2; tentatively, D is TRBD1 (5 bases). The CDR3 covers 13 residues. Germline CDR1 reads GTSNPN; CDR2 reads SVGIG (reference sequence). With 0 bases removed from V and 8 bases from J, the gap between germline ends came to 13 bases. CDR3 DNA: TGTGCCTGGAGTGTATTCGGCAGGGCCGGCTACACCTTC. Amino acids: CAWSVFGRAGYTF.

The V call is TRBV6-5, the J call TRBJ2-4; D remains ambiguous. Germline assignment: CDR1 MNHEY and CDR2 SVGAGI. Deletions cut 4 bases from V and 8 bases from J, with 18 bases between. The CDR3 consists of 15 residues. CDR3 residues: CASSSNQAAPDIQYF. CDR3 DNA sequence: TGTGCCAGCAGTTCGAACCAAGCCGCCCCGGACATTCAGTACTTC.

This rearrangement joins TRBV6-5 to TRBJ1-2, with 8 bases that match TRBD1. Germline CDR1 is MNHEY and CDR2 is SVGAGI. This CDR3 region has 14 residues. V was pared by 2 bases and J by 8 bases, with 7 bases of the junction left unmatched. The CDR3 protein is CASSYGQGGFGYTF. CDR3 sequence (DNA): TGTGCCAGCAGTTACGGACAGGGTGGATTCGGCTACACCTTC.

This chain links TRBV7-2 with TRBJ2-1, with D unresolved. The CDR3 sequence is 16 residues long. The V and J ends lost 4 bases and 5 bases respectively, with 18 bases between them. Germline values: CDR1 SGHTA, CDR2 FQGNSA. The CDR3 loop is CASSYPPLSRDNEQFF. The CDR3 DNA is TGTGCCAGCAGCTACCCCCCGCTTAGTAGAGACAATGAGCAGTTCTTC. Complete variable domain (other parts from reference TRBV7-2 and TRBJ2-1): GAGVSQSPSNKVTEKGKDVELRCDPISGHTALYWYRQSLGQGLEFLIYFQGNSAPDKSGLPSDRFSAERTGGSVSTLTIQRTQQEDSAVYLCASSYPPLSRDNEQFFGPGTRLTVL.

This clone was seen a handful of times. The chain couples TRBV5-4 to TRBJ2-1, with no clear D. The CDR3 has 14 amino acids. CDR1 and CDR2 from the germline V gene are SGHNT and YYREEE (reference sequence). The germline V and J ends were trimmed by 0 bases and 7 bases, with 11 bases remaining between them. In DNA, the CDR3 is TGTGCCAGCAGCTTGGATGGTAGCAGAAATGAGCAGTTCTTC. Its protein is CASSLDGSRNEQFF.

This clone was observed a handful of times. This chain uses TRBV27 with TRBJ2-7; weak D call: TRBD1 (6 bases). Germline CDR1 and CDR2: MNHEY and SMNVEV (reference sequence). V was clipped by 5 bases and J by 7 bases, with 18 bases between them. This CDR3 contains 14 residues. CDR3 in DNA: TGTGCCAGCAGTCCTTCGTACAGGGCGGTTGAGCAGTACTTC. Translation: CASSPSYRAVEQYF.

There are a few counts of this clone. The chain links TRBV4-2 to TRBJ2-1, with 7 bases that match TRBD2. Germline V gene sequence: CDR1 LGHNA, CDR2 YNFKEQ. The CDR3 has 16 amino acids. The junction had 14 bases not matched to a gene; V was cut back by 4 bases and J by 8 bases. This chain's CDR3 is CASSRGRGGSGDEQFF. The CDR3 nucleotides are TGTGCCAGCAGCCGAGGTCGTGGGGGGAGCGGGGATGAGCAGTTCTTC.

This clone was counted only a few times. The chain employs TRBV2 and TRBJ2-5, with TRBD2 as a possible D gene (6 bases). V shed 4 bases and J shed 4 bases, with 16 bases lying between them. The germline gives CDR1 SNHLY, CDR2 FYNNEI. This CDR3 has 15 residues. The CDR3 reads CASSAPGQGGETQYF. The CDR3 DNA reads TGTGCCAGCAGTGCTCCGGGCCAGGGAGGAGAGACCCAGTACTTC.

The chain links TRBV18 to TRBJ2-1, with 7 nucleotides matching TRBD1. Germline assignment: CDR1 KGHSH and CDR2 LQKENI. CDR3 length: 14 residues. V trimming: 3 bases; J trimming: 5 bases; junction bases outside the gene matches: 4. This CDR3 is CASSPRTGHNEQFF. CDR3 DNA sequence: TGTGCCAGCTCACCGAGGACAGGCCACAATGAGCAGTTCTTC.

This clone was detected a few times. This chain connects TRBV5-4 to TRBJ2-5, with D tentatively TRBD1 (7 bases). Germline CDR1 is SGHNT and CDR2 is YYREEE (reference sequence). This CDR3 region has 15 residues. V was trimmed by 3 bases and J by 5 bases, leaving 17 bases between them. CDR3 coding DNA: TGTGCCAGCAGCTCCCAGGGGGGTTCGGGGGAGACCCAGTACTTC. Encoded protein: CASSSQGGSGETQYF. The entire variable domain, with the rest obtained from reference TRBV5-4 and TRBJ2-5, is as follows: ETGVTQSPTHLIKTRGQQVTLRCSSQSGHNTVSWYQQALGQGPQFIFQYYREEENGRGNFPPRFSGLQFPNYSSELNVNALELDDSALYLCASSSQGGSGETQYFGPGTRLLVL.

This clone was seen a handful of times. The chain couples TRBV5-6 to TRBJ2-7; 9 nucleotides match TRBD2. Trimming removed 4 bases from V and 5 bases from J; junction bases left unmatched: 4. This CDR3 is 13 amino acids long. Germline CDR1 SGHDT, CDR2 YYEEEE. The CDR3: CASSAGLAHEQYF. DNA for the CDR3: TGTGCCAGCAGCGCGGGACTAGCCCACGAGCAGTACTTC. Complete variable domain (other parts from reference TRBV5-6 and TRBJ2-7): DAGVTQSPTHLIKTRGQQVTLRCSPKSGHDTVSWYQQALGQGPQFIFQYYEEEERQRGNFPDRFSGHQFPNYSSELNVNALLLGDSALYLCASSAGLAHEQYFGPGTRLTVT.

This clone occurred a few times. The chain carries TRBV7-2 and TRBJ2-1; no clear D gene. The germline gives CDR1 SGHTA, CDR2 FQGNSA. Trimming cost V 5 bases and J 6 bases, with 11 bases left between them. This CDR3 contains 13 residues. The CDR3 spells CASSQRISNEQFF. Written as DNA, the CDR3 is TGTGCCAGCAGCCAGAGGATCTCCAATGAGCAGTTCTTC.

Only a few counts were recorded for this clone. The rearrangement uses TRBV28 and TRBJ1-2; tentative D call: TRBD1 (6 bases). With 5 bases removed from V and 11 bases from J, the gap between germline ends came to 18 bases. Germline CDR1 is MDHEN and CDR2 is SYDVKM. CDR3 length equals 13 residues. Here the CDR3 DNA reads TGTGCCAGCAGTCTTAATGTGGGGGCGCGGTACACCTTC. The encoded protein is CASSLNVGARYTF.

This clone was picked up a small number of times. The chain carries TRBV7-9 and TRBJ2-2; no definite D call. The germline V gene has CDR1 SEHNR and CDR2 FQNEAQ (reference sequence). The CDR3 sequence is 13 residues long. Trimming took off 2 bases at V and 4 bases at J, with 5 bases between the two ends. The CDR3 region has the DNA TGTGCCAGCAGCTTATCGAGCACCGGGGAGCTGTTTTTT. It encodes CASSLSSTGELFF. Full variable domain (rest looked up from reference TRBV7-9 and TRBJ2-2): DTGVSQNPRHKITKRGQNVTFRCDPISEHNRLYWYRQTLGQGPEFLTYFQNEAQLEKSRLLSDRFSAERPKGSFSTLEIQRTEQGDSAMYLCASSLSSTGELFFGEGSRLTVL.

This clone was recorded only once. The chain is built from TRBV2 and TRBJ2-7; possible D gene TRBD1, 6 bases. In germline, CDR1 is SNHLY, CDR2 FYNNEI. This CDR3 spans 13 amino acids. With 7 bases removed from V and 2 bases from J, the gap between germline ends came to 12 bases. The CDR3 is CASNRQGPYEQYF. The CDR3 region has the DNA TGTGCCAGCAATCGGCAGGGGCCCTACGAGCAGTACTTC. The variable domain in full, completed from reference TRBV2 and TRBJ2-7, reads EPEVTQTPSHQVTQMGQEVILRCVPISNHLYFYWYRQILGQKVEFLVSFYNNEISEKSEIFDDQFSVERPDGSNFTLKIRSTKLEDSAMYFCASNRQGPYEQYFGPGTRLTVT.

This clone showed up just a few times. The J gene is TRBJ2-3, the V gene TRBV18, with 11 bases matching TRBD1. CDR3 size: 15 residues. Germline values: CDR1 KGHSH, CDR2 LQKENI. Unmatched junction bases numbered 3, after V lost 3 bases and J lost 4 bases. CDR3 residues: CASSPGQGDADTQYF. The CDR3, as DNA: TGTGCCAGCTCACCGGGACAGGGGGACGCAGATACGCAGTATTTT.

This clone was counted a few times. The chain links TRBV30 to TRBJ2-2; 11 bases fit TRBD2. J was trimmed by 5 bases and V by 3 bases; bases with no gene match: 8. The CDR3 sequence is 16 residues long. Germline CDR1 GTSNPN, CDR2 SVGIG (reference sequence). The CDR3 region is CAWSPGTSGFTGELFF. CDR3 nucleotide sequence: TGTGCCTGGAGCCCCGGGACTAGCGGTTTTACCGGGGAGCTGTTTTTT.

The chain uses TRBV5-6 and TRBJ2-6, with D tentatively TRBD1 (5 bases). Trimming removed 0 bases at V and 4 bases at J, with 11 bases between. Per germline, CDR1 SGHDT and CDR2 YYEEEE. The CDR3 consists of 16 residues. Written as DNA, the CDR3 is TGTGCCAGCAGCTTGGTAGCAGGGTCAGGGGCCAACGTCCTGACTTTC. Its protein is CASSLVAGSGANVLTF.

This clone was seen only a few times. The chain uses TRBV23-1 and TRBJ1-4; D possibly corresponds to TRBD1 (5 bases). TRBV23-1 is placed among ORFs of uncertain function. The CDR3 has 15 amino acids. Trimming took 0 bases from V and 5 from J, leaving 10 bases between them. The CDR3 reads CASSQSYSGNEKLFF. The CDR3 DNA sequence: TGCGCCAGCAGTCAATCATATTCAGGGAATGAAAAACTGTTTTTT.

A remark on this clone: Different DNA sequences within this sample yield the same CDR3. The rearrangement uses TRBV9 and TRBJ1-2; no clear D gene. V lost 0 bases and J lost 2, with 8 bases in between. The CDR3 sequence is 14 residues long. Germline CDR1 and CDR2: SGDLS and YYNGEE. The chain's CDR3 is CASSVGNRNYGYTF. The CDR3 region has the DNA TGTGCCAGCAGCGTAGGGAACAGAAACTATGGCTACACCTTC. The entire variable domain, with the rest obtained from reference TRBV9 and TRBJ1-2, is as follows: DSGVTQTPKHLITATGQRVTLRCSPRSGDLSVYWYQQSLDQGLQFLIQYYNGEERAKGNILERFSAQQFPDLHSELNLSSLELGDSALYFCASSVGNRNYGYTFGSGTRLTVV.

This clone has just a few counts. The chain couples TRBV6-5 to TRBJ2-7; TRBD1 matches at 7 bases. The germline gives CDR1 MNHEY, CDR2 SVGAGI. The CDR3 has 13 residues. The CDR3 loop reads CATSLTGYHEQYF. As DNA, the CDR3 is TGTGCAACCTCTTTGACAGGGTACCACGAGCAGTACTTC.